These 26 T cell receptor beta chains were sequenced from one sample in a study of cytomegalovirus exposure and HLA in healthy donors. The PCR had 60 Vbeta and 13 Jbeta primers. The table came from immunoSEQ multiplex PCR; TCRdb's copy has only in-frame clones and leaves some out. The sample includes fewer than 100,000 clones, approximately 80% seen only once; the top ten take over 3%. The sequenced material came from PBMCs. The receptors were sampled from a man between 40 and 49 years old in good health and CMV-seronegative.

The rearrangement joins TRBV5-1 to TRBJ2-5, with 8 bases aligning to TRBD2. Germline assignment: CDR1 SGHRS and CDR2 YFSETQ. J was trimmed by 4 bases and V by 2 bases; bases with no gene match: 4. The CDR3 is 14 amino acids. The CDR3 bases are TGCGCCAGCAGCTTCGGGGGGGTCGGAGAGACCCAGTACTTC. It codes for CASSFGGVGETQYF.

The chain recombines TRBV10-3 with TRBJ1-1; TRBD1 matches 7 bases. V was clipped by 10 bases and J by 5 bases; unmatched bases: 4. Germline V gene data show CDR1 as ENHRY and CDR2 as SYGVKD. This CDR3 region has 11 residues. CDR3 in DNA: TGTGCCACGGTGACAGGGACTGAAGCTTTCTTT. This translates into CATVTGTEAFF.

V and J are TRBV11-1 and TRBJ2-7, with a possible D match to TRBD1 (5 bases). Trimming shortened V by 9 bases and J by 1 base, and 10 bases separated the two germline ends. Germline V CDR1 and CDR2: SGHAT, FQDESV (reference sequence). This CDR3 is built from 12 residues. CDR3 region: CASGAGSYEQYF. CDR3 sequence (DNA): TGTGCCAGTGGGGCAGGGTCCTACGAGCAGTACTTC.

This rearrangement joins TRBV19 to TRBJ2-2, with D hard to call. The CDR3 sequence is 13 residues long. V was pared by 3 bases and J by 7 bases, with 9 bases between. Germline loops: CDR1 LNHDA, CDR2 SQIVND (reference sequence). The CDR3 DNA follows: TGTGCCAGTAGTATCAAGAGGTTCGGGGAGCTGTTTTTT. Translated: CASSIKRFGELFF.

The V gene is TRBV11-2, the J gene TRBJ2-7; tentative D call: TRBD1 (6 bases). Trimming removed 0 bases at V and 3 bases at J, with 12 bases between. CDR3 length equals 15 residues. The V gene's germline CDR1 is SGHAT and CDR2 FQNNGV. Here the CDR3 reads CASSLEGHFLYEQYF. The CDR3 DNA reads TGTGCCAGCAGCTTAGAGGGACATTTCCTCTACGAGCAGTACTTC. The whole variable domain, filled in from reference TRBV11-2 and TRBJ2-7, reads EAGVAQSPRYKIIEKRQSVAFWCNPISGHATLYWYQQILGQGPKLLIQFQNNGVVDDSQLPKDRFSAERLKGVDSTLKIQPAKLEDSAVYLCASSLEGHFLYEQYFGPGTRLTVT.

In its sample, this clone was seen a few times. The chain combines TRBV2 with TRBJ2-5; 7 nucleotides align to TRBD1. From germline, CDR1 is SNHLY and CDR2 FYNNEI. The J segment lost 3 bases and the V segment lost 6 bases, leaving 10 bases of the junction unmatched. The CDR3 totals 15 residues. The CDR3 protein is CASRLQGTTEETQYF. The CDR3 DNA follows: TGTGCCAGCAGGCTACAGGGGACCACCGAAGAGACCCAGTACTTC.

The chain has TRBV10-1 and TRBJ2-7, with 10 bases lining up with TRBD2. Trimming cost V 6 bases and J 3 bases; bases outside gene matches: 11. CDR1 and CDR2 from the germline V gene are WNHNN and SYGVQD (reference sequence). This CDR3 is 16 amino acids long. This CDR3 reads CASSDPAGGVGYEQYF. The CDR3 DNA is TGCGCCAGCAGCGACCCAGCGGGAGGGGTCGGCTACGAGCAGTACTTC.

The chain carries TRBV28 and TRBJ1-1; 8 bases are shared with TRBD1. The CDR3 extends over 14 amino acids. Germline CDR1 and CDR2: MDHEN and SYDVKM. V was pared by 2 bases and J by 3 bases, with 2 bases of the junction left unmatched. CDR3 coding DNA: TGTGCCAGCAGTTTAATCAGGGGGCACACTGAAGCTTTCTTT. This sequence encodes CASSLIRGHTEAFF.

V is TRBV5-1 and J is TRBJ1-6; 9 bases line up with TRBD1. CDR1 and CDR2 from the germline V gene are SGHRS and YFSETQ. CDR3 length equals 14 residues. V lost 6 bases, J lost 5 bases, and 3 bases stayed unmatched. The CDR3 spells CASKRTGDNSPLHF. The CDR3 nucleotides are TGCGCCAGCAAAAGGACAGGGGATAATTCACCCCTCCACTTT.

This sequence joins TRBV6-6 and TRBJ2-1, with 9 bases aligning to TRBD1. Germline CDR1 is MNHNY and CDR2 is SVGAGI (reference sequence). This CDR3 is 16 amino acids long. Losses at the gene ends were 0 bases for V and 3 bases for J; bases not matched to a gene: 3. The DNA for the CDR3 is TGTGCCAGCAGTTACTCCGGGACAGGGTACTACAATGAGCAGTTCTTC. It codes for CASSYSGTGYYNEQFF.

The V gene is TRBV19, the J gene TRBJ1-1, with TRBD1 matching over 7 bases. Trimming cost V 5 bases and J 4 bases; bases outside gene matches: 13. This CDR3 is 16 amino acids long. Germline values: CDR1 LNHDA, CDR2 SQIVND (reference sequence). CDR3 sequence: CASSPGGRGLRTEAFF. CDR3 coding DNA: TGTGCCAGTAGTCCGGGCGGAAGGGGGCTGCGCACTGAAGCTTTCTTT.

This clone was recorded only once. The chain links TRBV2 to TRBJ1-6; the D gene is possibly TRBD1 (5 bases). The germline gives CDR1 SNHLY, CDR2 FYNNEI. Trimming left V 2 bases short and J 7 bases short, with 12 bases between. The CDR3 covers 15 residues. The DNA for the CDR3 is TGTGCCAGCAGTGAACAGGGAAACAAGAATTCACCCCTCCACTTT. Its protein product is CASSEQGNKNSPLHF.

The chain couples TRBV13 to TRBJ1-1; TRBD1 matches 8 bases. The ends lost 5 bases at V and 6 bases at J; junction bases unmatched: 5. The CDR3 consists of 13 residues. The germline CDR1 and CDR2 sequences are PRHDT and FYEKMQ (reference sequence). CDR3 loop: CASSPQGAAEAFF. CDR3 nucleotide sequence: TGTGCCAGCAGCCCGCAGGGGGCTGCTGAAGCTTTCTTT.

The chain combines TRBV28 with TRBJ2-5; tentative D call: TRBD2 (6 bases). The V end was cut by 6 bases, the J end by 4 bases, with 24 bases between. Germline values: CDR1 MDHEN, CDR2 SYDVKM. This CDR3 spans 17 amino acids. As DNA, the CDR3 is TGTGCCAGCAGCCCCCCTTCGGCGGGGCTACGGGTAGAGACCCAGTACTTC. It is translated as CASSPPSAGLRVETQYF. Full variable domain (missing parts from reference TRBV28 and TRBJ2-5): DVKVTQSSRYLVKRTGEKVFLECVQDMDHENMFWYRQDPGLGLRLIYFSYDVKMKEKGDIPEGYSVSREKKERFSLILESASTNQTSMYLCASSPPSAGLRVETQYFGPGTRLLVL.

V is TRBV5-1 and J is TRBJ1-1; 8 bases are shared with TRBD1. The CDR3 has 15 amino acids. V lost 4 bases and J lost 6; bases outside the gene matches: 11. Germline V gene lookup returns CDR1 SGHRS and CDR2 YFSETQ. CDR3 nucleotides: TGCGCCAGCAGCCTCGAAGCCGGACAGGGACCTGAAGCTTTCTTT. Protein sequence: CASSLEAGQGPEAFF. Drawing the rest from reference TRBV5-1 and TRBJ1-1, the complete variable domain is KAGVTQTPRYLIKTRGQQVTLSCSPISGHRSVSWYQQTPGQGLQFLFEYFSETQRNKGNFPGRFSGRQFSNSRSEMNVSTLELGDSALYLCASSLEAGQGPEAFFGQGTRLTVV.

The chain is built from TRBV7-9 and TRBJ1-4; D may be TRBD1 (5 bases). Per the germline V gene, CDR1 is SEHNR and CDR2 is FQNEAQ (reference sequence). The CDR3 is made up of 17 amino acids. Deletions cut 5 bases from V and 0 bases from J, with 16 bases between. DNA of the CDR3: TGTGCCAGCAGCACTCGTACGGGGGTCGCAACTAATGAAAAACTGTTTTTT. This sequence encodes CASSTRTGVATNEKLFF.

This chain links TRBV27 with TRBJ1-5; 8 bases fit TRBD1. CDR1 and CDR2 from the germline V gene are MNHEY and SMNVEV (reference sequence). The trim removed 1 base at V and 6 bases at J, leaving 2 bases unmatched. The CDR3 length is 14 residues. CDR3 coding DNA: TGTGCCAGCAGTTTATGGCAGGGGGCTCAGCCCCAGCATTTT. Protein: CASSLWQGAQPQHF.

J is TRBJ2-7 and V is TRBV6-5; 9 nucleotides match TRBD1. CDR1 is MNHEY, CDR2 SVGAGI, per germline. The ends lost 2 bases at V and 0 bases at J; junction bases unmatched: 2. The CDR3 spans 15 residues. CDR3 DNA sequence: TGTGCCAGCAGTTACGGGACAGGGAACTCCTACGAGCAGTACTTC. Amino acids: CASSYGTGNSYEQYF.

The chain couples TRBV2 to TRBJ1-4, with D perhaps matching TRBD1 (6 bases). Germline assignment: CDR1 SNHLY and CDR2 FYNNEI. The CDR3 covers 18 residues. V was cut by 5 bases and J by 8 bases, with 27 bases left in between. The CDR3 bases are TGTGCCAGCAGTACCTATGTCGGGGACATGGAAGCGGGAGAAAAACTGTTTTTT. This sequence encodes CASSTYVGDMEAGEKLFF.

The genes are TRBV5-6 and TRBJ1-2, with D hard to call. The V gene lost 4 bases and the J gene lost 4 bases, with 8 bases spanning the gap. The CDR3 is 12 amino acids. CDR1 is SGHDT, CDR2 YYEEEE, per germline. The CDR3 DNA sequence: TGTGCCAGCAGCGACGACATCTATGGCTACACCTTC. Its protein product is CASSDDIYGYTF.

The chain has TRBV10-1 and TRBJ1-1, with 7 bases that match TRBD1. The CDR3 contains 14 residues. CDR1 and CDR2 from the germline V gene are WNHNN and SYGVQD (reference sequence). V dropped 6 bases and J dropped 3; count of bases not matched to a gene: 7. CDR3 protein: CASSSDRQDTEAFF. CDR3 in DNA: TGCGCCAGCAGCTCGGACAGGCAAGACACTGAAGCTTTCTTT.

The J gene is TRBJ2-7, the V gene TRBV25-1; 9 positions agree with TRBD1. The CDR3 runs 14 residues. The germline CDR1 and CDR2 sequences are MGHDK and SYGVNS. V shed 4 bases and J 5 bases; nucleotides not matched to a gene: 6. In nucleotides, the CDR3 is TGTGCCAGCAGTGCGGGACAGGGAGGCCACGAGCAGTACTTC. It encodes CASSAGQGGHEQYF.

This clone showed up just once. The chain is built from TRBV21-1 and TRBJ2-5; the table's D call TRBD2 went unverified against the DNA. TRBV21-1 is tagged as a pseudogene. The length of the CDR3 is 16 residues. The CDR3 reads CASSKTSGGGQETQYF. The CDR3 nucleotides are TGTGCCAGCAGCAAAACTAGCGGGGGGGGACAAGAGACCCAGTACTTC.

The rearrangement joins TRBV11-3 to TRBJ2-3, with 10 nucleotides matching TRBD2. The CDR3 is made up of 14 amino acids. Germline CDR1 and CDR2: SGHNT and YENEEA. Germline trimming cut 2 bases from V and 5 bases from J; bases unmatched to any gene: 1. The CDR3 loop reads CASSLRLAGDTQYF. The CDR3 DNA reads TGTGCCAGCAGCTTACGACTAGCGGGAGATACGCAGTATTTT.

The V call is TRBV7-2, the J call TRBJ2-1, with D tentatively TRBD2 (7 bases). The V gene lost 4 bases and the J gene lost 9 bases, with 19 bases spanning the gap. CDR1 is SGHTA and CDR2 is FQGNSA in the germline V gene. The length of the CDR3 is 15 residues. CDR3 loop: CASSSLRGGATEQFF. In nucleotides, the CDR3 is TGTGCCAGCAGCTCCCTAAGGGGGGGGGCCACTGAGCAGTTCTTC. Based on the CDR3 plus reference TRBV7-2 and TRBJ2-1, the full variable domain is GAGVSQSPSNKVTEKGKDVELRCDPISGHTALYWYRQSLGQGLEFLIYFQGNSAPDKSGLPSDRFSAERTGGSVSTLTIQRTQQEDSAVYLCASSSLRGGATEQFFGPGTRLTVL.

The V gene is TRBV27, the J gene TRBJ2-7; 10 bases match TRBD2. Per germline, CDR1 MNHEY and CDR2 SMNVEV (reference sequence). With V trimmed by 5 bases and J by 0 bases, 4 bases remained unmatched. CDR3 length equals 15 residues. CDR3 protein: CASSPSGSHSYEQYF. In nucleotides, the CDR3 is TGTGCCAGCAGTCCTAGCGGGAGCCACTCCTACGAGCAGTACTTC.